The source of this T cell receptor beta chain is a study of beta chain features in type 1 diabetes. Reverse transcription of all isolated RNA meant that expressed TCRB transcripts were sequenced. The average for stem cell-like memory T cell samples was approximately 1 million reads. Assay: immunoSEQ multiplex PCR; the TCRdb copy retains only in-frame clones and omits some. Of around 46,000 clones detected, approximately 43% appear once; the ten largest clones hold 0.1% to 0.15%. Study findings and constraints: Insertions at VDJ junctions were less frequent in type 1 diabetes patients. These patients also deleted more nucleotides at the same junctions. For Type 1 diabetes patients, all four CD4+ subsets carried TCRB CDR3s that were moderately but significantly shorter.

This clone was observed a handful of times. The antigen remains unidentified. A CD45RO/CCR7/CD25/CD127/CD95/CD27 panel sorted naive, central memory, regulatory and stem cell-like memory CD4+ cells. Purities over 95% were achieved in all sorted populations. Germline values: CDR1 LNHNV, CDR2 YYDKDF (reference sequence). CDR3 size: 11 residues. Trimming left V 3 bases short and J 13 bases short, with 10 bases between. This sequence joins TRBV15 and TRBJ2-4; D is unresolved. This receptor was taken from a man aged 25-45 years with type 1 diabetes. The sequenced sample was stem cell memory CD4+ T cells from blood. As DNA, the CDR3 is TGTGCCACCAGCAGGGAAGACTTACAGTACTTC. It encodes CATSREDLQYF.